The clone carrying this T cell receptor beta chain has ten or more counts. The data derive from a study of T-cell reconstitution after alpha-beta-depleted transplantation in children. The TCRbeta library incorporated unique molecular identifiers. TCRdb re-analysed the PCR reads in MiXCR, keeping a single row per CDR3 protein. The sample consists of about 72,000 distinct CDR3 sequences, 6% to 8% of them appearing once. V was pared by 1 base and J by 2 bases, with 1 base of the junction left unmatched. The CDR3 runs 14 residues. This chain uses TRBV12-3 or TRBV12-4 with TRBJ2-7; 8 bases are a match to TRBD1. The material was PBMCs from the stem cell graft donor, obtained from the stem cell graft. This TCR came from a human donor who donated a stem cell graft to a child with acute lymphoblastic leukemia. CDR3 residues: CASSLEDRAYEQYF. The CDR3 nucleotides read TGTGCCAGCAGTTTAGAGGACAGGGCCTACGAGCAGTACTTC.